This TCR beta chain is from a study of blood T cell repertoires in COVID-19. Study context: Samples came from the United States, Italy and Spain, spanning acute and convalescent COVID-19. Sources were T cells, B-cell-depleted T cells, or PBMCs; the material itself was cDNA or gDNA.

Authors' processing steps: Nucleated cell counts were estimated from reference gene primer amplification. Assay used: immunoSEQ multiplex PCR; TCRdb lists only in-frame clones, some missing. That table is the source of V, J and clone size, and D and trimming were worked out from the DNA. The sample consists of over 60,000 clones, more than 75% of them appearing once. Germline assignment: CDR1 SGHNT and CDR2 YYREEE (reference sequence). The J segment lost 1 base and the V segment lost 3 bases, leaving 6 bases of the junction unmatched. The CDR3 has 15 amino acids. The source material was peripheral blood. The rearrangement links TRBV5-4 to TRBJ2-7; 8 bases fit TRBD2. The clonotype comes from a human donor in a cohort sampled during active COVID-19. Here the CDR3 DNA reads TGTGCCAGCAGCTACGGGGGGGAGCGGTCCTACGAGCAGTACTTC. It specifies CASSYGGERSYEQYF.